The clone carrying this T cell receptor beta chain appeared a single time. Trimming removed 6 bases from V and 6 bases from J, with 20 bases in between. The CDR3 extends over 15 amino acids. The V gene's germline CDR1 is ENHRY and CDR2 SYGVKD. The sample is drawn from a study of blood T cell repertoires in COVID-19. Study-wide background: The United States, Italy and Spain supplied acute and convalescent COVID-19 samples. PBMCs, B-cell-depleted T cells, or T cells provided the cDNA or gDNA that made up the material.

In the authors' workflow: By means of reference gene primer amplification, nucleated cell counts were estimated. Profiling relied on immunoSEQ multiplex PCR, and the TCRdb table lists in-frame clones only, not all of them. D and trimming come from the DNA, and the V and J calls and clone size come from that table. The sample records about 80,000 clones, about four fifths being singletons. Sequencing input: peripheral blood. The chain is built from TRBV10-3 and TRBJ1-2; the D gene is possibly TRBD1 (6 bases). The sequence derives from a human donor in a cohort sampled during active COVID-19. The CDR3, as DNA: TGTGCCATCAGGGCACCCGACAGGAGCCCTAATGGCTACACCTTC. Its protein product is CAIRAPDRSPNGYTF.